Detailed here is one T cell receptor beta chain. The antigen remains undetermined. Clones were read by immunoSEQ multiplex PCR, and TCRdb kept only the in-frame ones, dropping some. This sample has thousands of clones, with 55% to 75% found just once. The data are from a study of early stage breast cancer tumors. Study-level background: Invasive lobular carcinomas made up four of 12 ER+/PR+/HER2- tumors.

This normal breast sample came from a site roughly 1.9-4.5 cm away from the tumor. The CDR3 runs 11 residues. Trimming stripped 7 bases from V and 7 bases from J, with 10 bases between. The germline V gene encodes CDR1 MDHEN and CDR2 SYDVKM. General observations from the study: In about 90% of the 16 patients, blood comparison separated tumor from normal breast.

The TCR comes from a person between 55 and 69 years old with breast cancer. The specimen was normal breast tissue next to the tumor. J is TRBJ1-1 and V is TRBV28; unclear D gene. The CDR3 region has the DNA TGTGCCAGCACCGCCCAATTTGAAGCTTTCTTT. As protein: CASTAQFEAFF.